These T cell receptor beta chains were read from a single sample in a study of blood T cell repertoires in COVID-19. Clones were sequenced by immunoSEQ multiplex PCR, and TCRdb holds only the in-frame ones, with some missing. Of 45,000 to 55,000 clones in the sample, approximately 87% were seen once. The sample was peripheral blood. These receptors all stem from a human donor in a cohort sampled during active COVID-19. CDR3s include the opening cysteine and the closing phenylalanine or tryptophan. Each record gives: J gene, V gene, D gene, clone size, CDR3 DNA, CDR3 protein. D genes are given only for firm matches. Where a row states a size, it is once, few, many or the class of an expanded clone; other rows omit it.

TRBJ2-3 TRBV28 TRBD2 NA TGTGCCAGCAGTTTGAGGACTAGCGGGACACTCACAGATACGCAGTATTTT CASSLRTSGTLTDTQYF
TRBJ1-1 TRBV13 NA medium-sized TGTGCCAGCAGCTTCGGGGGAGGCACTGAAGCTTTCTTT CASSFGGGTEAFF
TRBJ1-3 TRBV7-9 NA NA TGTGCCAGCAGCTTAGCGTCCGGGACAACGAAGACTGGAAACACCATATATTTT CASSLASGTTKTGNTIYF
TRBJ1-1 TRBV18 NA NA TGTGCCAGCTCACCACAGGACAGCTTGAACACTGAAGCTTTCTTT CASSPQDSLNTEAFF
TRBJ2-7 TRBV10-3 TRBD1 NA TGTGCCATCAGTGATGATCCGGGACAGAAAGGGGGGTACTTC CAISDDPGQKGGYF
TRBJ2-7 TRBV6-5 NA NA TGTGCCAGCAGTTACGGACACGGCTACGAGCAGTACTTC CASSYGHGYEQYF
TRBJ2-5 TRBV10-3 TRBD2 NA TGTGCCATCGGGGGGGGTTCAGGGACCCAGTACTTC CAIGGGSGTQYF
TRBJ1-2 TRBV30 TRBD1 few TGTGCCTGGAGTGTTGGACAGGGGGCACGTGGCTACACCTTC CAWSVGQGARGYTF
TRBJ1-5 TRBV7-2 NA NA TGTGCCAGCAGCTTAGCGGGCGTTGAGCAGCCCCAGCATTTT CASSLAGVEQPQHF
TRBJ1-3 TRBV5-1 TRBD1 NA TGCGCCAGCAGCCCCAGGACAGGGGATGGAAACACCATATATTTT CASSPRTGDGNTIYF
TRBJ2-3 TRBV5-1 TRBD2 NA TGCGCCAGCAGCCGAACGGGAGGGGCTAGCACAGATACGCAGTATTTT CASSRTGGASTDTQYF
TRBJ2-2 TRBV28 TRBD2 few TGTGCCAGCAGCTTAGCGGGACCCACCGGGGAGCTGTTTTTT CASSLAGPTGELFF
TRBJ2-4 TRBV25-1 TRBD1 NA TGTGCCAGCAGCCCGACAGGGGGCGACGAGCTAGCCAAAAACATTCAGTACTTC CASSPTGGDELAKNIQYF
TRBJ2-7 TRBV19 TRBD2 NA TGTGCCAGTGGAAGTAGCGGGGGGGGTTACGAGCAGTACTTC CASGSSGGGYEQYF
TRBJ1-6 TRBV5-1 NA NA TGCGCCTCCCGGGGGGCAGCCGAAGATTCACCCCTCCACTTT CASRGAAEDSPLHF
TRBJ2-1 TRBV7-2 NA NA TGTGCCAGCAGCTTTTATATGTCGGATGAGCAGTTCTTC CASSFYMSDEQFF
TRBJ2-4 TRBV28 NA NA TGTGCCAGCGGCAGGGTTGCAAACATTCAGTACTTC CASGRVANIQYF
TRBJ2-7 TRBV6-2/TRBV6-3 NA NA TGTGCCAGCAGTGACCCGGAGGGCTACGAGCAGTACTTC CASSDPEGYEQYF
TRBJ2-3 TRBV29-1 TRBD1 NA TGCAGCGTTGGGAACAGGGGGCAAGGTACGCAGTATTTT CSVGNRGQGTQYF
TRBJ1-3 TRBV7-2 NA NA TGTGCCAGCAGCAGCGGACCGAGGGACACCATATATTTT CASSSGPRDTIYF
TRBJ1-2 TRBV3-1/TRBV3-2 TRBD1 NA TGTGCCAGCAGCCAAGGAGGACAGGGGGCAGGAGCCTATGGCTACACCTTC CASSQGGQGAGAYGYTF
TRBJ1-6 TRBV4-3 NA NA TGCGCCAGCAGCCAAGCAGGGGCGGCAGATTCACCCCTCCACTTT CASSQAGAADSPLHF
TRBJ2-1 TRBV6-6 NA NA TGTGCCAGCCGCCACAGGGAATCCCACAATGAGCAGTTCTTC CASRHRESHNEQFF
TRBJ1-1 TRBV9 TRBD1 NA TGTGCCAGCAATCCGACAGGGGGCACTGAAGCTTTCTTT CASNPTGGTEAFF
TRBJ2-2 TRBV30 TRBD1 few TGTGCCTGTGGGACAGTTCCCGGGGAGCTGTTTTTT CACGTVPGELFF
TRBJ2-5 TRBV7-2 NA once TGTGCCAGCAGCTACAGGGTGGGAGAGACCCAGTACTTC CASSYRVGETQYF
TRBJ1-1 TRBV6-5 NA NA TGTGCCAGCGGTCAGTTCACTGAAGCTTTCTTT CASGQFTEAFF
TRBJ2-7 TRBV6-6 TRBD1 NA TGTGCCAGCAGTACGATGGGACAGGCGACTAAATACGAGCAGTACTTC CASSTMGQATKYEQYF
TRBJ1-2 TRBV3-1/TRBV3-2 TRBD1 few TGTGCCAGCAGCACCCGACAGGGGGCCGGCTACACCTTC CASSTRQGAGYTF
TRBJ2-2 TRBV27 TRBD2 NA TGTGCCAGCAGTTTCCTGGGGGCGGGGGGGGTCCCCGGGGAGCTGTTTTTT CASSFLGAGGVPGELFF
TRBJ2-7 TRBV25-1 TRBD2 NA TGTGCCAGCAGTGAATCCGGCGGGGGGAGATACTACGAGCAGTACTTC CASSESGGGRYYEQYF
TRBJ2-7 TRBV30 NA NA TGTGCCTGGAGCGTAGGGGTAGGGTCCTACGAGCAGTACTTC CAWSVGVGSYEQYF
TRBJ1-1 TRBV29-1 TRBD1 NA TGCAGCGTTCCCGGGACAGCGAACACTGAAGCTTTCTTT CSVPGTANTEAFF